In its sample, the clone carrying this TCR beta chain was seen a few times. The CDR3 length is 16 residues. CDR1 and CDR2 (germline): MGHRA, YSYEKL. The V gene end was trimmed by 0 bases and the J gene end by 1 base; junction bases not matched to a gene: 4. These data come from a study of identical twins. Template switching created a universal primer site, and the cDNA included unique molecular identifiers. TCRdb reprocessed the 5' RACE reads with MiXCR, giving one entry per CDR3 protein. The table lists 570,000 or so distinct CDR3 sequences, just under 10% of them singletons. The sample was also reused in another study, on yellow fever vaccine responses in identical twins.

The chain combines TRBV4-1 with TRBJ2-7; 9 positions match TRBD2. The TCR originated in a woman aged 18-29 years in good health. Sequences were obtained from PBMCs. Here the CDR3 reads CASSQDSTSGSYEQYF. CDR3 DNA: TGCGCCAGCAGCCAAGATTCGACTAGCGGTTCCTACGAGCAGTACTTC.